The table lists the clone carrying this TCR beta chain with many counts. Its antigen is not known. The CDR3 is made up of 15 amino acids. CDR1 KGHDR and CDR2 SFDVKD come from the germline V gene. With V trimmed by 4 bases and J by 7 bases, 9 bases remained unmatched. 10 ml fresh peripheral blood yielded the PBMCs. The sample originates from a study of T cells in Graves' hyperthyroidism and ophthalmopathy. Study background: Pretreatment peripheral blood was obtained at initial diagnosis.

Notes on the study in general: Expanded thyroid clonotypes (above 0.001) were mostly also found in blood.

TCR beta CDR3 region amplification was performed from RNA transcripts. A set of HTBI primers served as the primers for a first-round RT-PCR of the TCR CDR3. A single record per CDR3 protein comes from TCRdb applying MiXCR to the multiplex PCR reads. Counted here are roughly 170,000 distinct CDR3 sequences, about 9% occurring once; the ten biggest clones make up approximately 20%. This clonotype originated in a woman younger than 30 with Graves' hyperthyroidism that later progressed to Graves' ophthalmopathy. Material for sequencing was blood. The chain is built from TRBV24-1 and TRBJ2-1, with 7 positions matching TRBD1. The CDR3 DNA is TGTGCCACCAGTGACCTAGGGGACAGACCGAATGAGCAGTTCTTC. Its translation is CATSDLGDRPNEQFF.